This T cell receptor beta chain came from a study of cytomegalovirus exposure and HLA in healthy donors. Findings and caveats of the study: Published work reported that the classifier diagnosed cytomegalovirus status with high specificity and sensitivity. It was reported that TCR beta sequences correctly inferred the HLA-A and HLA-B alleles for most subjects. In a later analysis, V- and J-gene trimming of beta chains associated with a DCLRE1C missense variant, replicated independently.

Concerning this clone: Its antigen is as yet unknown.

V shed 0 bases and J shed 7 bases, with 10 bases lying between them. The CDR3 is made up of 14 amino acids. The V gene's germline CDR1 is SGHDN and CDR2 FVKESK. The PCR had 60 Vbeta and 13 Jbeta primers. Clones were read by immunoSEQ multiplex PCR, and TCRdb kept only the in-frame ones, dropping some. The profile shows about 130,000 clones, roughly 79% of them singletons. This sequence originates from a woman aged 45-65 years in good health and CMV-seronegative. The chain is built from TRBV14 and TRBJ2-1; D uncertain. The specimen sequenced was PBMCs. The CDR3 DNA reads TGTGCCAGCAGCCAAGATCTTCTCTCTAATGAGCAGTTCTTC. It specifies CASSQDLLSNEQFF.